Presented here are 20 T cell receptor beta chains from one specimen sequenced in a study of breast tumors, draining lymph nodes, adjacent tissues. TCRdb re-called the multiplex PCR reads with MiXCR, one entry per CDR3 protein. The repertoire includes under 110,000 distinct CDR3 sequences, about 29% of them detected once, and approximately 5% sits in the top ten. Breast cancer patients provided tissue from their axillary draining lymph nodes. Material: axillary lymph node tissue. These TCRs come from a female donor with breast cancer. Some clones in this sample may be carry-over from other donors' samples.

The table lists this clonotype with many counts. The gene calls are TRBV2 and TRBJ2-5; 9 bases match TRBD1. J was trimmed by 5 bases and V by 1 base; bases with no gene match: 5. Germline V gene sequence: CDR1 SNHLY, CDR2 FYNNEI. The CDR3 spans 15 residues. DNA for the CDR3: TGTGCCAGCAGTGAAGGGGACAGGGATGGGGAGACCCAGTACTTC. This gives the protein CASSEGDRDGETQYF.

For this clonotype: The missing conserved phenylalanine or tryptophan at the end of this CDR3 makes a read error likely. This chain links TRBV7-8 with TRBJ2-7; D remains ambiguous. This CDR3 spans 14 amino acids. Germline lookup yields CDR1 SGHVS and CDR2 FQNEAQ. The CDR3 DNA reads TGTGCTAGCAGCTTAGGCAGTTTCTCCTACGAGCAGTACTCC. Translation: CASSLGSFSYEQYS.

The table lists this clonotype with a few counts. The CDR3 loop is CASSLGQSPEAFF. In DNA form, the CDR3 reads TGTGCCAGCAGTCTCGGACAGTCCCCTGAAGCTTTCTTT. The V call is TRBV11-1, the J call TRBJ1-1; the D gene is possibly TRBD1 (6 bases). Germline CDR1 is SGHAT and CDR2 is FQDESV (reference sequence). The V gene lost 6 bases and the J gene lost 6 bases, with 14 bases spanning the gap. CDR3 length: 13 residues.

In this sample, this clonotype turned up many times. This sequence joins TRBV20-1 and TRBJ2-3, with D tentatively TRBD1 or TRBD2 (6 bases each). This CDR3 has 14 amino acids. The V gene lost 2 bases and the J gene lost 7 bases, with 16 bases spanning the gap. Germline V gene data show CDR1 as DFQATT and CDR2 as SNEGSKA (reference sequence). DNA for the CDR3: TGCAGTGCTAGAAAGGGGGGATCTGCTAATACGCAGTATTTT. Its protein product is CSARKGGSANTQYF.

As to this clonotype: A single base separates this from a much larger clone, so it may be a read error. V is TRBV5-1 and J is TRBJ2-1; D is ambiguous. Germline V gene lookup returns CDR1 SGHRS and CDR2 YFSETQ. The CDR3 spans 12 residues. The CDR3 bases are TGCGCCAGCAGTTCGTTCTCCGATGAGCACTTCTTC. Translation gives CASSSFSDEHFF. The variable domain in full, with the rest retrieved from reference TRBV5-1 and TRBJ2-1, is KAGVTQTPRYLIKTRGQQVTLSCSPISGHRSVSWYQQTPGQGLQFLFEYFSETQRNKGNFPGRFSGRQFSNSRSEMNVSTLELGDSALYLCASSSFSDEHFFGPGTRLTVL.

This clonotype has a handful of counts. The chain couples TRBV5-1 to TRBJ1-1; D unresolved. Germline lookup yields CDR1 SGHRS and CDR2 YFSETQ. Trimming took off 1 base at V and 1 base at J, with 8 bases between the two ends. The CDR3 contains 14 residues. The CDR3 is CASSLSGQNTEAFF. CDR3 nucleotides: TGCGCCAGCAGCTTGTCTGGGCAGAACACTGAAGCTTTCTTT.

This clonotype came up many times. The chain carries TRBV6-1 and TRBJ1-5; D may be TRBD1 (5 bases). Germline-derived CDR1 and CDR2 are MNHNS and SASEGT. Trimming left V 8 bases short and J 3 bases short, with 20 bases between. The CDR3 extends over 16 amino acids. The CDR3 sequence is CASHDTTGLINQPQHF. The DNA of the CDR3 is TGTGCCAGCCATGACACTACAGGCCTAATCAATCAGCCCCAGCATTTT.

This clonotype appeared many times. The gene calls are TRBV27 and TRBJ2-7; D uncertain. Trimming took off 3 bases at V and 2 bases at J, with 8 bases between the two ends. The germline CDR1 and CDR2 sequences are MNHEY and SMNVEV (reference sequence). There are 13 residues in the CDR3. CDR3 protein: CASSFRFPYEQYF. DNA of the CDR3: TGTGCCAGCAGTTTCAGGTTTCCCTACGAGCAGTACTTC.

Many counts were recorded for this clonotype. The chain uses TRBV28 and TRBJ1-6, with 7 positions matching TRBD1. CDR1 is MDHEN, CDR2 SYDVKM, per germline. The V gene end was trimmed by 4 bases and the J gene end by 6 bases; junction bases not matched to a gene: 3. The CDR3 sequence is 14 residues long. The CDR3 region has the DNA TGTGCCAGCAGTTACAGGGGAAGTAATTCACCCCTCCACTTT. It translates to CASSYRGSNSPLHF. Complete variable domain (other parts from reference TRBV28 and TRBJ1-6): DVKVTQSSRYLVKRTGEKVFLECVQDMDHENMFWYRQDPGLGLRLIYFSYDVKMKEKGDIPEGYSVSREKKERFSLILESASTNQTSMYLCASSYRGSNSPLHFGNGTRLTVT.

This clonotype showed up just a few times. The genes are TRBV6-2 or TRBV6-3 and TRBJ1-5, with a possible D match to TRBD1 (5 bases). The CDR3 loop spans 14 amino acids. Germline assignment: CDR1 MNHEY and CDR2 SVGEGT. Trimming shortened V by 5 bases and J by 4 bases, and 12 bases separated the two germline ends. CDR3 coding DNA: TGTGCCAGCAGTCTCCAGGGAAAAAATCAGCCCCAGCATTTT. Its protein is CASSLQGKNQPQHF.

This clonotype was recorded at least ten times. The chain links TRBV27 to TRBJ2-3; TRBD1 agrees at 9 bases. Germline V gives CDR1 MNHEY, CDR2 SMNVEV (reference sequence). After removal of 5 bases from V and 6 bases from J, the junction contained 9 bases not matched to a gene. The CDR3 consists of 15 residues. CDR3 bases: TGTGCCAGCAGTCCAATCGGGACAGGGCGGGATACGCAGTATTTT. Its protein product is CASSPIGTGRDTQYF.

This rearrangement joins TRBV20-1 to TRBJ1-2; D uncertain. V shed 0 bases and J shed 10 bases, with 15 bases lying between them. The CDR3 covers 13 residues. The germline V gene has CDR1 DFQATT and CDR2 SNEGSKA (reference sequence). This CDR3 is CSARDGDYLTYTF. CDR3 bases: TGCAGTGCTAGAGATGGCGACTATTTGACCTACACCTTC.

Concerning this clonotype: One junction end does not reproduce the germline sequence, and a read error may be involved. This chain connects TRBV13 to TRBJ2-5; possible D gene TRBD1, 6 bases. Germline CDR1 and CDR2: PRHDT and FYEKMQ (reference sequence). The CDR3 is made up of 14 amino acids. This CDR3 reads CAGSLPGTKETQYF. CDR3 DNA: TGTGCCGGCAGCTTACCCGGGACAAAAGAGACCCAGTACTTC.

Remarks on this clonotype: A much larger clone lies a single base off, so this may be a read error. This chain joins TRBV9 and TRBJ2-4; D is perhaps TRBD2 (6 bases). CDR3 length equals 20 residues. Per the germline V gene, CDR1 is SGDLS and CDR2 is YYNGEE. The CDR3 spells CASRVPGLISHLLAKNIQCF. The CDR3 nucleotides are TGTGCCAGCAGAGTGCCGGGACTTATTTCCCACCTTCTAGCCAAAAACATTCAGTGCTTC.

In regard to this clonotype: A read error may be the cause here, since a much bigger clone is one base away. The chain joins TRBV7-2 to TRBJ2-5; 7 bases align to TRBD2. The CDR3 is made up of 15 amino acids. Per germline, CDR1 SGHTA and CDR2 FQGNSA. CDR3 sequence reads: CASSFRGGGQEAQHF. CDR3 nucleotide sequence: TGTGCCAGCAGCTTTCGCGGGGGAGGCCAAGAGGCCCAGCACTTC.

As concerns this clonotype: A read error may be the cause here, since a much bigger clone is one base away. The chain links TRBV6-2 or TRBV6-3 to TRBJ2-3; D is ambiguous. Trimming removed 8 bases from V and 5 bases from J, with 5 bases in between. The CDR3 extends over 10 amino acids. CDR1 is MNHEY, CDR2 SVGEGT, per germline. The CDR3 spells CASGRDTQYF. CDR3 nucleotide sequence: TGTGCCAGCGGACGAGATACGCAGTATTTT.

The CDR3 region is CSAIRDYLRPEQFF. CDR3 nucleotides: TGCAGTGCCATCCGGGACTATCTGCGCCCTGAGCAGTTCTTC. V and J are TRBV20-1 and TRBJ2-1, with 7 bases that match TRBD2. The CDR3 extends over 14 amino acids. The germline V gene has CDR1 DFQATT and CDR2 SNEGSKA (reference sequence). The J segment lost 9 bases and the V segment lost 6 bases, leaving 14 bases of the junction unmatched.

The sample holds a few counts of this clonotype. The CDR3 reads CASSPLPPAGGGTGELFF. The CDR3 DNA reads TGTGCCAGCAGCCCCTTGCCGCCGGCGGGGGGCGGGACCGGGGAGCTGTTTTTT. This chain connects TRBV6-2 or TRBV6-3 to TRBJ2-2, with 8 positions matching TRBD2. With 6 bases clipped from V and 5 bases from J, the junction kept 17 bases outside the gene matches. CDR1 and CDR2 from the germline V gene are MNHEY and SVGEGT. CDR3 length equals 18 residues.

The CDR3 DNA sequence: TGTGCCAGCAGTTATGCCGGGGAAGCTTTCTTT. It yields the protein CASSYAGEAFF. V is TRBV3-1 and J is TRBJ1-1, with D uncertain. V lost 6 bases, J lost 8 bases, and 10 bases lay in between. The germline gives CDR1 LGHDT, CDR2 YNNKEL (reference sequence). CDR3 length equals 11 residues.

At least ten counts were recorded for this clonotype. CDR3 amino acids: CASSSNWEQYF. DNA of the CDR3: TGTGCCAGCAGTTCGAACTGGGAGCAGTACTTC. The V and J genes are TRBV28 and TRBJ2-7, with D hard to call. This CDR3 spans 11 amino acids. Germline lookup yields CDR1 MDHEN and CDR2 SYDVKM. V dropped 4 bases and J dropped 7 bases, with 8 bases sitting between them.